Described below is a single T cell receptor beta chain sequence and its context. Its antigen is not known. Sequencing used immunoSEQ multiplex PCR; TCRdb keeps in-frame clones, though not all of them. The table has approximately 70,000 clones, roughly 83% seen once. This specimen belongs to a study of OX40 agonist ivuxolimab in advanced cancers. Turning to the study itself: Mean age around 60 years, range roughly 20 to 85; about 85% male. General observations from the study: CD4+ and CD8+ blood T cells expanded clonally by week 6 at 0.1 to 3.0 mg/kg. Expanded clones tended on average to be more numerous among CD8+ T cells than CD4+.

The specimen comprised CD4+ or CD8+ T cells sorted from blood, sampled in a trial of the OX40 agonist ivuxolimab. This receptor was taken from an adult with an advanced solid tumor such as melanoma, head and neck, liver or kidney cancer.

The CDR3 protein is CSVASPLTYGYTF. In DNA form, the CDR3 reads TGCAGCGTTGCGAGCCCACTCACTTATGGCTACACCTTC. V is TRBV29-1 and J is TRBJ1-2; D is ambiguous. The ends were cut back, 4 bases at V and 5 bases at J, with 14 bases in the middle. In germline, CDR1 is SQVTM, CDR2 ANQGSEA. The CDR3 has 13 amino acids. Complete variable domain (other parts from reference TRBV29-1 and TRBJ1-2): SAVISQKPSRDICQRGTSLTIQCQVDSQVTMMFWYRQQPGQSLTLIATANQGSEATYESGFVIDKFPISRPNLTFSTLTVSNMSPEDSSIYLCSVASPLTYGYTFGSGTRLTVV.